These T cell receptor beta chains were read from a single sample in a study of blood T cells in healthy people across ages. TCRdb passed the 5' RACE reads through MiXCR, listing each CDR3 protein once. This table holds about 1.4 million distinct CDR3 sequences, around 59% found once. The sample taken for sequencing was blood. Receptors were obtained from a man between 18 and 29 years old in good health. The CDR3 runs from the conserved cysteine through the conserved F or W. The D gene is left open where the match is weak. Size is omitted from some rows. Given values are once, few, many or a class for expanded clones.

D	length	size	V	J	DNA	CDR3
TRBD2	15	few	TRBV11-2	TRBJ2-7	TGTGCCAGCAGCCCGACTAGCGGGGTTCGGTACGAGCAGTACTTC	CASSPTSGVRYEQYF
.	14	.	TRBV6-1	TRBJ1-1	TGTGCCAGCGGGAGGGACCCGGGGGACACTGAAGCTTTCTTT	CASGRDPGDTEAFF
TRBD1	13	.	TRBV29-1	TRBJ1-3	TGCAGCGTCGTTCCTGCAGGGGGCAACACCATATATTTT	CSVVPAGGNTIYF
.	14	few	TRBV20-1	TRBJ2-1	TGCAGTGCTAGAGTCCTGTGGGGCGCTAGTGAGCAGTTCTTC	CSARVLWGASEQFF
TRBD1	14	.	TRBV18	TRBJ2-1	TGTGCCAGCTCACCACAAGACAGGGCCCATGAGCAGTTCTTC	CASSPQDRAHEQFF
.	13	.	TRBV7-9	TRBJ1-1	TGTGCCAGCAGCCCGAACTCGAACACTGAAGCTTTCTTT	CASSPNSNTEAFF
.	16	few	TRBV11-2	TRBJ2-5	TGTGCCAGCAGCTCTCACCTGGTAACAGACCAAGAGACCCAGTACTTC	CASSSHLVTDQETQYF
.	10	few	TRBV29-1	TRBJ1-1	TGCAGCGGTAGGGACACTGAAGCTTTCTTT	CSGRDTEAFF
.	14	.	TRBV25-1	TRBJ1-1	TGTGCCAGCACTCCACAGGGTTTGGGTACTGAAGCTTTCTTT	CASTPQGLGTEAFF
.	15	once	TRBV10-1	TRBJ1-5	TGCGCCAGCAGTGCCGGGGGAGCATACAATCAGCCCCAGCATTTT	CASSAGGAYNQPQHF
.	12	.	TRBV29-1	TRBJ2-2	TGCAGCGTTGTAACCAACACCGGGGAGCTGTTTTTT	CSVVTNTGELFF
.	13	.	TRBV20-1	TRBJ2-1	TGCAGTGCTAGAGATGAAACGAGCAATGAGCAGTTCTTC	CSARDETSNEQFF
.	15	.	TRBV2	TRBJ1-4	TGTGCCAGCAACCCCCGCGGACAGCTTAATGAAAAACTGTTTTTT	CASNPRGQLNEKLFF
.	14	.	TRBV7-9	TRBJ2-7	TGTGCCAGCAGCGTTGGGACGGAATCCTACGAGCAGTACTTC	CASSVGTESYEQYF
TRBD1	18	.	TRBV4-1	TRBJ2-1	TGCGCCAGCAGCCCCCGTGACTGGGCCGGGACAGCGGACAATGAGCAGTTCTTC	CASSPRDWAGTADNEQFF
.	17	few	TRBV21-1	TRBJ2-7	TGTGCCAGCAGCAGATGCCTACAGGGGTCGACCTCCTACGAGCAGTACTTC	CASSRCLQGSTSYEQYF
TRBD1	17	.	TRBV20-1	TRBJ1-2	TGCAGTGCTCCGGTCCGGGACAGAGAGCCCACTAACTATGGCTACACCTTC	CSAPVRDREPTNYGYTF
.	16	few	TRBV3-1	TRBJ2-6	TGTGCCAGCAGCCAAGACAGGGTCTCTGGGGCCAACGTCCTGACTTTC	CASSQDRVSGANVLTF
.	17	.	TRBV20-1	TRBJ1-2	TGCAGTGCACCTATGGAGATTGTACGTAGAAACTTGTATGGCTACACCTTC	CSAPMEIVRRNLYGYTF
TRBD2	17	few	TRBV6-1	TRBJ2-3	TGTGCCAGCAGTGAAGAGGCTAGCGGGAGTATTACAGATACGCAGTATTTT	CASSEEASGSITDTQYF
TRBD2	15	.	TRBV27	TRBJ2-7	TGTGCCAGCGGGATTAGCGGGGGGAGCTCCTACGAGCAGTACTTC	CASGISGGSSYEQYF
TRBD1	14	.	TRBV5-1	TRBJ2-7	TGCGCCAGCAGCACTCTGACAGGGGAGGACGAGCAGTACTTC	CASSTLTGEDEQYF
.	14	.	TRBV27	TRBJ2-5	TGTGTCAGCAGTCCTCGGACACAACAAGAGACCCAGTACTTC	CVSSPRTQQETQYF